Sequencing of this TCR beta chain was carried out in a study of T cell responses to AZD1222 COVID-19 vaccine. Study-wide results and caveats: Reportedly, close to half of spike-specific TCRs are directed against unmutated variant regions. Baseline seropositivity characterized only a handful of AZD1222 recipients. Dominant at 160-218 and 743-854, vaccine-associated CD4 TCRs also spanned spike.

In this sample, this clone turned up once. Its target is not known. V lost 2 bases and J lost 4, with 14 bases in between. Germline CDR1 MGHRA, CDR2 YSYEKL. CDR3 length: 16 residues. Repertoires were generated with immunoSEQ multiplex PCR, while TCRdb's copy carries only in-frame clones and drops some. Of over 130,000 clones listed, around 90% are singletons. Here the sequenced sample was peripheral blood, taken 28 days after the second AZD1222 dose. The clonotype was recovered from an adult who received the AZD1222 COVID-19 vaccine. The chain recombines TRBV4-1 with TRBJ1-4; D is unclear. CDR3 region: CASSQIPPWGNEKLFF. The CDR3 DNA is TGCGCCAGCAGCCAAATCCCCCCTTGGGGTAATGAAAAACTGTTTTTT.